The 15 T cell receptor beta chains given below trace back to one sample, sequenced in a study of cytomegalovirus exposure and HLA in healthy donors. The protocol was immunoSEQ multiplex PCR, while the TCRdb copy is restricted to in-frame clones and leaves out a portion. The profile shows about 47,000 clones, approximately 90% of them singletons. The sequenced sample consisted of PBMCs. These receptors were collected from a man aged 18 to 29 in good health and CMV-seronegative.

Only one count was recorded for this clone. The chain joins TRBV2 to TRBJ2-7, with a possible D match to TRBD2 (5 bases). Trimming took off 7 bases at V and 2 bases at J, with 12 bases between the two ends. Germline CDR1 SNHLY, CDR2 FYNNEI. The CDR3 has 13 amino acids. CDR3 amino acids: CASTNLGTYEQYF. The CDR3 DNA sequence: TGTGCCAGCACAAACCTCGGGACCTACGAGCAGTACTTC.

The chain couples TRBV6-1 to TRBJ1-5; no clear D. The germline CDR1 and CDR2 sequences are MNHNS and SASEGT. The CDR3 totals 14 residues. Between the trimmed V and J ends, which lost 5 bases and 6 bases, there was a span of 14 bases. The CDR3 reads CASSPQEAAQPQHF. CDR3 in DNA: TGTGCCAGCAGTCCTCAGGAGGCGGCTCAGCCCCAGCATTTT.

The chain couples TRBV2 to TRBJ2-7; TRBD1 is a possible D gene (5 bases). Trimming removed 4 bases at V and 0 bases at J, with 13 bases between. CDR3 length: 15 residues. Germline CDR1 and CDR2: SNHLY and FYNNEI. In DNA form, the CDR3 reads TGTGCCAGCAGTGGGCGACAGAAAAGCTCCTACGAGCAGTACTTC. It yields the protein CASSGRQKSSYEQYF. Supplemented by reference TRBV2 and TRBJ2-7, the full variable domain reads EPEVTQTPSHQVTQMGQEVILRCVPISNHLYFYWYRQILGQKVEFLVSFYNNEISEKSEIFDDQFSVERPDGSNFTLKIRSTKLEDSAMYFCASSGRQKSSYEQYFGPGTRLTVT.

V usage is TRBV27 and J usage is TRBJ2-1, with 8 bases identical to TRBD1. V lost 0 bases, J lost 10 bases, and 11 bases stayed unmatched. Germline CDR1 reads MNHEY; CDR2 reads SMNVEV (reference sequence). CDR3 length equals 16 residues. The CDR3 DNA reads as TGTGCCAGCAGTTTATCAACAGGGGGAAGTAGTGGGGAGCAGTTCTTC. As protein: CASSLSTGGSSGEQFF.

On this clone itself: The germline gene is not matched at one end of the junction; a read error may be the cause. This chain links TRBV7-7 with TRBJ2-2; D ambiguous. Germline assignment: CDR1 SSHAT and CDR2 FNYEAQ (reference sequence). The CDR3 is made up of 17 amino acids. CDR3 amino acids: CASSSHLSYSNTGELFF. The CDR3 DNA reads TGTGCTAGCAGCTCCCACCTTAGTTACTCGAACACCGGGGAGCTGTTTTTT. Complete variable domain (other parts from reference TRBV7-7 and TRBJ2-2): GAGVSQSPRYKVTKRGQDVTLRCDPISSHATLYWYQQALGQGPEFLTYFNYEAQPDKSGLPSDRFSAERPEGSISTLTIQRTEQRDSAMYRCASSSHLSYSNTGELFFGEGSRLTVL.

This clone was counted only a few times. The V gene is TRBV6-6, the J gene TRBJ1-1; 7 nucleotides match TRBD1. Germline CDR1 MNHNY, CDR2 SVGAGI (reference sequence). V shed 6 bases, J shed 1 base, and the junction held 11 bases outside the gene matches. The CDR3 covers 16 residues. CDR3 sequence reads: CASRYKRGQTNTEAFF. DNA of the CDR3: TGTGCCAGCAGGTACAAACGGGGACAGACGAACACTGAAGCTTTCTTT.

The V gene is TRBV9, the J gene TRBJ1-6; 9 bases are a match to TRBD1. This CDR3 has 17 residues. V was clipped by 0 bases and J by 6 bases; unmatched bases: 7. Germline lookup yields CDR1 SGDLS and CDR2 YYNGEE. The CDR3 here is CASSVEDRGFSNSPLHF. The DNA for the CDR3 is TGTGCCAGCAGCGTAGAGGACAGGGGTTTTTCTAATTCACCCCTCCACTTT. Full variable domain (outside the CDR3, taken from reference TRBV9 and TRBJ1-6): DSGVTQTPKHLITATGQRVTLRCSPRSGDLSVYWYQQSLDQGLQFLIQYYNGEERAKGNILERFSAQQFPDLHSELNLSSLELGDSALYFCASSVEDRGFSNSPLHFGNGTRLTVT.

This clone was recorded a few times. This sequence joins TRBV5-6 and TRBJ1-2, with D possibly being TRBD1 (5 bases). Trimming pared 3 bases from V and 2 bases from J, leaving 11 bases between. This CDR3 has 14 residues. Germline V gene sequence: CDR1 SGHDT, CDR2 YYEEEE. CDR3 amino acids: CASSSQGANYGYTF. CDR3 sequence (DNA): TGTGCCAGCAGCTCCCAGGGTGCGAACTATGGCTACACCTTC.

The CDR3 is CASSSQDRGGGYTF. The CDR3 nucleotides are TGTGCCAGCAGCTCCCAGGACAGGGGAGGTGGCTACACCTTC. This rearrangement joins TRBV11-2 to TRBJ1-2; TRBD1 aligns across 9 bases. The V gene end was trimmed by 4 bases and the J gene end by 7 bases; junction bases not matched to a gene: 7. This CDR3 contains 14 residues. The germline CDR1 and CDR2 sequences are SGHAT and FQNNGV.

V and J are TRBV7-3 and TRBJ1-2; no definite D call. V lost 4 bases, J lost 7 bases, and 22 bases lay in between. The length of the CDR3 is 16 residues. Germline V gives CDR1 SGHTA, CDR2 FQGTGA. CDR3 sequence: CASSSLPGVISGGYTF. CDR3 nucleotides: TGTGCCAGCAGCTCACTCCCCGGAGTGATCTCCGGTGGCTACACCTTC.

The chain uses TRBV7-6 and TRBJ2-1; TRBD2 matches at 14 bases. Germline V gene data show CDR1 as SGHVS and CDR2 as FNYEAQ. The CDR3 is 17 amino acids. The V gene end was trimmed by 5 bases and the J gene end by 6 bases; junction bases not matched to a gene: 9. CDR3 sequence reads: CASSPGLAGVAGNEQFF. Here the CDR3 DNA reads TGTGCCAGCAGCCCGGGACTAGCGGGGGTAGCGGGCAATGAGCAGTTCTTC.

CDR3: CASIKAGHNEQFF. In DNA form, the CDR3 reads TGTGCCAGCATCAAAGCGGGGCACAATGAGCAGTTCTTC. The chain uses TRBV28 and TRBJ2-1; 7 bases fit TRBD2. J lost 5 bases, V lost 7 bases, and 5 bases had no gene match. The germline V gene encodes CDR1 MDHEN and CDR2 SYDVKM. The CDR3 contains 13 residues.

The chain links TRBV25-1 to TRBJ1-4; D might be TRBD1 (5 bases). Trimming cost V 4 bases and J 10 bases, with 7 bases left between them. The germline gives CDR1 MGHDK, CDR2 SYGVNS. This CDR3 spans 11 amino acids. The DNA of the CDR3 is TGTGCCAGCAGTGGAACAGGAAAACTGTTTTTT. This encodes CASSGTGKLFF.

CDR3 nucleotide sequence: TGTGCCAGCAGCCCCCGGCTTGAGGGTTCTTATGGCTACACCTTC. Protein: CASSPRLEGSYGYTF. V gene TRBV11-2 combines with J gene TRBJ1-2; D remains ambiguous. CDR1 is SGHAT, CDR2 FQNNGV, per germline. V was shortened by 5 bases and J by 5 bases, with 18 bases between the two germline ends. CDR3 length: 15 residues.

This clone was observed once. The junction departs from the called germline gene at one end, perhaps through a read error. V gene TRBV15 combines with J gene TRBJ1-2, with D possibly matching TRBD1 (5 bases). Germline V lookup: CDR1 LNHNV, CDR2 YYDKDF (reference sequence). This CDR3 contains 15 residues. The CDR3 protein is CATGRVQGSAYGYTF. Written as DNA, the CDR3 is TGTGCCACCGGCAGAGTCCAGGGAAGTGCCTATGGCTACACCTTC.